The clone carrying this T cell receptor beta chain was seen a handful of times. Its specificity is unknown. Expressed TCRB transcripts were sequenced after all isolated RNA was converted to cDNA. Assay used: immunoSEQ multiplex PCR; TCRdb lists only in-frame clones, some missing. Of around 430,000 clones in the sample, around 28% are singletons; the top ten hold more than 0.055%. This specimen comes from a study of beta chain features in type 1 diabetes. Germline lookup yields CDR1 SGHRS and CDR2 YFSETQ. The ends were cut back, 5 bases at V and 2 bases at J, with 4 bases in the middle. The CDR3 is 12 residues long. Findings and caveats of the study: Resolution of whether HLA type affects TCRB rearrangement was not achieved here.

The specimen was naive CD4+ T cells from blood. This TCR was recovered from a man aged 18 to 29 in good health. The chain links TRBV5-1 to TRBJ2-2, with D hard to call. As DNA, the CDR3 is TGCGCCAGCAGGGATAACACCGGGGAGCTGTTTTTT. It encodes CASRDNTGELFF.